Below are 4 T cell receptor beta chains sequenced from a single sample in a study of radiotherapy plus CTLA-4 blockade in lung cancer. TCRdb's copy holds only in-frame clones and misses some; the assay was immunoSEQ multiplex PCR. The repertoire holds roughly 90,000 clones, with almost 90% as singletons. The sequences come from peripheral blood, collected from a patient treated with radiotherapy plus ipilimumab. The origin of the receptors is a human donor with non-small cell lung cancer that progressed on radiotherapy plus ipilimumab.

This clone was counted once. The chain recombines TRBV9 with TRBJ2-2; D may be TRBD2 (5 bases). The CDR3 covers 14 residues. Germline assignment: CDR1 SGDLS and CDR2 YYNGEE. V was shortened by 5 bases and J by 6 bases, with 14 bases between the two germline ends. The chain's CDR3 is CASSSWESAGELFF. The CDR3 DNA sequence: TGTGCCAGCAGTAGCTGGGAGAGCGCCGGGGAGCTGTTTTTT.

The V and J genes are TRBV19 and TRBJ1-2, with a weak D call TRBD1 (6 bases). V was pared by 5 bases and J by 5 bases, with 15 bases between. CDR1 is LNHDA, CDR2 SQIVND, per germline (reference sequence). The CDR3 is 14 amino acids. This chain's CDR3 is CASSPSQGSYGYTF. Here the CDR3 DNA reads TGTGCCAGTAGTCCATCGCAGGGGTCGTATGGCTACACCTTC.

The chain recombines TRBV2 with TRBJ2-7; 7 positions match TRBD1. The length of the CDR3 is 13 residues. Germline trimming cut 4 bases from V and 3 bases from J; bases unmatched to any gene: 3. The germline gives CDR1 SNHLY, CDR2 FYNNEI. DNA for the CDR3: TGTGCCAGCAGTGGACAGGGCAACTACGAGCAGTACTTC. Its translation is CASSGQGNYEQYF.

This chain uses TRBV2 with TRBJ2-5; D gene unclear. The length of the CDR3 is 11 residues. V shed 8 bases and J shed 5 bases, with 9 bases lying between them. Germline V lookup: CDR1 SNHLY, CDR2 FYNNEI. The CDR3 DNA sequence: TGTGCCAGCCGAATAGGGGAGACCCAGTACTTC. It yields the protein CASRIGETQYF.